A single T cell receptor beta chain is shown here with its context. A J-beta primer mix and a sample-barcoded 5' primer were used in a second PCR of about 7 to 12 cycles. MiXCR was run by TCRdb on the 5' RACE reads, yielding one entry per CDR3 protein. The sample consists of approximately 780,000 distinct CDR3 sequences, 20% to 30% of them appearing once. The record originates from a study of blood T cells in healthy people across ages. The CDR3 runs 13 residues. V lost 0 bases and J 12 bases, leaving 12 bases between the germline ends. The germline gives CDR1 ENHRY, CDR2 SYGVKD. These sequences were also reported in another study, on T cells of mothers and their children. That source adds: cDNA was synthesized from all extracted RNA at about 1.6 ug per reaction.

The chain has TRBV10-3 and TRBJ2-1; D unclear. Sequencing was performed on blood. This sequence originates from a boy aged 5-17 years in good health. CDR3 region: CAISESVIVGQFF. The CDR3 DNA reads TGTGCCATCAGTGAGTCCGTGATAGTTGGGCAGTTCTTC.